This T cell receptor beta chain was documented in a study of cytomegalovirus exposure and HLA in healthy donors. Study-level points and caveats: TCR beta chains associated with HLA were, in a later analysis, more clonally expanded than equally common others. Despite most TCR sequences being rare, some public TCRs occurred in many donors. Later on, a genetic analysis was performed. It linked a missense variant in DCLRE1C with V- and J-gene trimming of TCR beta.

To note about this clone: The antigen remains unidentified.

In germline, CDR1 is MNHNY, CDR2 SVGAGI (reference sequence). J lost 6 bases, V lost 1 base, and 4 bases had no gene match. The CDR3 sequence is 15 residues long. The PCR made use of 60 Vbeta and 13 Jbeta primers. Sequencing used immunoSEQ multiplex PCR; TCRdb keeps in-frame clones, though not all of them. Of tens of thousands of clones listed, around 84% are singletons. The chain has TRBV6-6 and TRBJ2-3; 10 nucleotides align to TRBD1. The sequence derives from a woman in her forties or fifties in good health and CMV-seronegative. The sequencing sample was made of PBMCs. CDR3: CASSYLGQGMDTQYF. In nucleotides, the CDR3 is TGTGCCAGCAGTTACTTGGGACAGGGGATGGATACGCAGTATTTT.